These 17 T cell receptor beta chains were sequenced from one sample in a study of blood T cell repertoires in COVID-19. TCRdb keeps only in-frame clones here, not all; method: immunoSEQ multiplex PCR. The data show around 99,000 clones, around 84% seen once. The sequenced material came from peripheral blood. Receptor source: a woman older than 75 with active or convalescent COVID-19.

This clone was counted between two and nine times. The chain carries TRBV30 and TRBJ1-4; unclear D gene. V was pared by 4 bases and J by 4 bases, with 7 bases between. CDR1 GTSNPN and CDR2 SVGIG come from the germline V gene (reference sequence). The CDR3 runs 12 residues. The CDR3 sequence: CAWTRFNEKLFF. CDR3 DNA sequence: TGTGCCTGGACCAGGTTTAATGAAAAACTGTTTTTT.

The CDR3 is CASSGTTSYEQYF. The CDR3 DNA follows: TGTGCCAGCAGTGGGACTACGTCATACGAGCAGTACTTC. The V gene is TRBV27, the J gene TRBJ2-7; 7 positions match TRBD2. Germline V gene sequence: CDR1 MNHEY, CDR2 SMNVEV (reference sequence). V lost 5 bases to trimming and J lost 4 bases; unmatched junction nucleotides: 5. The CDR3 consists of 13 residues.

This clone was seen a few times. The chain employs TRBV18 and TRBJ1-5; a weak D match, TRBD1 (5 bases). CDR1 and CDR2 from the germline V gene are KGHSH and LQKENI. Trimming took 2 bases from V and 2 from J, leaving 13 bases between them. The CDR3 has 16 residues. CDR3 sequence (DNA): TGTGCCAGCTCACCAATAACAGGTGTCGGCAATCAGCCCCAGCATTTT. This gives the protein CASSPITGVGNQPQHF.

This clone was seen only a few times. CDR3 protein: CATSDHRLAGPYNEQFF. The CDR3 DNA reads as TGTGCCACCAGTGATCACCGACTAGCGGGACCCTACAATGAGCAGTTCTTC. The chain has TRBV24-1 and TRBJ2-1; 11 positions match TRBD2. This CDR3 has 17 amino acids. The V segment lost 3 bases and the J segment 2 bases; nucleotides outside the gene matches: 5. The germline V gene encodes CDR1 KGHDR and CDR2 SFDVKD.

This chain uses TRBV7-3 with TRBJ2-1; no definite D call. The CDR3 spans 14 residues. Germline V gene sequence: CDR1 SGHTA, CDR2 FQGTGA. V lost 5 bases, J lost 7 bases, and 15 bases lay in between. In nucleotides, the CDR3 is TGTGCCAGCAGCCCCACCGGTGCGCGGAATGAGCAGTTCTTC. Its protein is CASSPTGARNEQFF.

This clone was observed once. V gene TRBV6-5 combines with J gene TRBJ2-7; the match to TRBD2 covers 9 bases. Trimming removed 8 bases from V and 4 bases from J; junction bases left unmatched: 12. Germline assignment: CDR1 MNHEY and CDR2 SVGAGI. The CDR3 is made up of 15 amino acids. The CDR3 reads CASGASGTTGYEQYF. The CDR3 nucleotides are TGTGCCAGCGGGGCTAGCGGGACCACAGGGTACGAGCAGTACTTC.

CDR3 sequence reads: CASSHAQGAFGNTIYF. Written as DNA, the CDR3 is TGTGCCAGCAGCCATGCTCAGGGGGCGTTTGGAAACACCATATATTTT. The rearrangement links TRBV3-1 (or the pseudogene TRBV3-2) to TRBJ1-3; 8 bases are a match to TRBD1. The ends lost 3 bases at V and 3 bases at J; junction bases unmatched: 7. The V gene's germline CDR1 is LGHDT and CDR2 YNNKEL (reference sequence). This CDR3 spans 16 amino acids.

The V and J genes are TRBV15 and TRBJ1-3, with unresolved D. V was cut by 0 bases and J by 2 bases, with 5 bases left in between. Germline V gene data show CDR1 as LNHNV and CDR2 as YYDKDF (reference sequence). CDR3 length equals 14 residues. The CDR3 bases are TGTGCCACCAGCAGAGATTATACTGGAAACACCATATATTTT. Translation gives CATSRDYTGNTIYF.

This rearrangement joins TRBV3-1 (or the pseudogene TRBV3-2) to TRBJ1-1, with 8 bases matching TRBD1. This CDR3 spans 13 amino acids. V trimming: 4 bases; J trimming: 5 bases; junction bases outside the gene matches: 3. From germline, CDR1 is LGHDT and CDR2 YNNKEL (reference sequence). The CDR3, as DNA: TGTGCCAGCAGCCCTGACAGGGGTACTGAAGCTTTCTTT. It is translated as CASSPDRGTEAFF.

The chain links TRBV24-1 to TRBJ2-5; TRBD1 matches at 9 bases. The CDR3 is 15 amino acids. V dropped 5 bases and J dropped 5; count of bases not matched to a gene: 8. Germline lookup yields CDR1 KGHDR and CDR2 SFDVKD. CDR3 nucleotides: TGTGCCACCAGTGTAAGGACAGGGGTTAGGGAGACCCAGTACTTC. Translation gives CATSVRTGVRETQYF.

This chain links TRBV3-1 (or the pseudogene TRBV3-2) with TRBJ2-3; 7 bases map to TRBD2. The CDR3 loop spans 13 amino acids. CDR1 is LGHDT, CDR2 YNNKEL, per germline (reference sequence). Trimming took 4 bases from V and 6 from J; bases not matched to a gene: 4. CDR3 sequence reads: CASSRNSGDTQYF. CDR3 nucleotides: TGTGCCAGCAGCCGGAATAGCGGGGATACGCAGTATTTT.

This clone was detected only once. The chain links TRBV19 to TRBJ2-5, with TRBD2 as a possible D gene (6 bases). Between the trimmed V and J ends, which lost 5 bases and 4 bases, there was a span of 14 bases. Germline values: CDR1 LNHDA, CDR2 SQIVND (reference sequence). The CDR3 covers 14 residues. The CDR3 is CASSSGGIVETQYF. The DNA for the CDR3 is TGTGCCAGTAGTTCTGGGGGGATAGTAGAGACCCAGTACTTC.

The rearrangement joins TRBV19 to TRBJ2-1; D is unclear. This CDR3 comprises 13 residues. Germline V CDR1 and CDR2: LNHDA, SQIVND (reference sequence). Deletions cut 7 bases from V and 2 bases from J, with 9 bases between. CDR3 coding DNA: TGTGCCAGTATGGGCCAGCCCTACAATGAGCAGTTCTTC. Its translation is CASMGQPYNEQFF.

The chain's CDR3 is CASTSGGRTNYGYTF. The CDR3 region has the DNA TGCGCCAGCACTTCAGGTGGCAGAACTAACTATGGCTACACCTTC. The rearrangement joins TRBV23-1 to TRBJ1-2; no firm D call. TRBV23-1 is assigned to the ORF class and has an uncertain function. Trimming removed 7 bases at V and 0 bases at J, with 15 bases between. The CDR3 runs 15 residues.

This clone was detected once. The DNA for the CDR3 is TGTGCCAGCAACCGACAGGGACACTCCTCTGGGGCCAACGTCCTGACTTTC. Translating gives CASNRQGHSSGANVLTF. The chain links TRBV5-6 to TRBJ2-6; 7 bases line up with TRBD1. V trimming: 6 bases; J trimming: 0 bases; junction bases outside the gene matches: 9. Looked up from germline, CDR1 is SGHDT and CDR2 is YYEEEE. There are 17 residues in the CDR3.

The chain is built from TRBV13 and TRBJ1-4; D uncertain. CDR1 is PRHDT and CDR2 is FYEKMQ in the germline V gene (reference sequence). Trimming removed 5 bases at V and 4 bases at J, with 17 bases between. The CDR3 covers 16 residues. CDR3 amino acids: CASSVRRETINEKLFF. The CDR3, as DNA: TGTGCCAGCAGCGTCCGGAGGGAGACGATTAATGAAAAACTGTTTTTT.

The chain uses TRBV28 and TRBJ1-6; 7 bases map to TRBD1. CDR3 size: 17 residues. V dropped 7 bases and J dropped 0; count of bases not matched to a gene: 9. Per germline, CDR1 MDHEN and CDR2 SYDVKM. The CDR3 sequence: CASTQGFRSSYNSPLHF. In DNA form, the CDR3 reads TGTGCCAGCACACAGGGGTTTCGGAGCTCCTATAATTCACCCCTCCACTTT.